Listed below are T cell receptor beta chains from one sample, sequenced in a study of blood T cell repertoires in COVID-19. TCRdb keeps only in-frame clones here, not all; method: immunoSEQ multiplex PCR. The sample has about 200,000 clones, roughly 89% seen once. The source material was peripheral blood. The source is a young man who had recovered from COVID-19. Each CDR3 is given with its conserved first and last residue. Each record gives: D gene, V gene, J gene, clone size, CDR3 DNA, CDR3 protein. A D gene is named only where the DNA matches it firmly. Part of the rows lack a size; the others show once, few, many or a class for expanded clones.

d_gene: TRBD2
v_gene: TRBV30
j_gene: TRBJ2-1
abundance: .
CDR3nt: TGTGCCTGGAGCGGGGTAGTAGCGGGGGTTAATGAGCAGTTCTTC
CDR3aa: CAWSGVVAGVNEQFF

d_gene: TRBD2
v_gene: TRBV11-3
j_gene: TRBJ2-3
abundance: .
CDR3nt: TGTGCCAGCAGCTTCGGGGGGGCTAGCACAGATACGCAGTATTTT
CDR3aa: CASSFGGASTDTQYF

d_gene: .
v_gene: TRBV18
j_gene: TRBJ2-4
abundance: .
CDR3nt: TGTGCCAGCTCACCCGCCTCAGGGATAGCCAAAAACATTCAGTACTTC
CDR3aa: CASSPASGIAKNIQYF

d_gene: .
v_gene: TRBV4-2
j_gene: TRBJ2-7
abundance: .
CDR3nt: TGTGCCAGCAGCCAGAATCCGGGACTTTACGAGCAGTACTTC
CDR3aa: CASSQNPGLYEQYF

d_gene: .
v_gene: TRBV10-2
j_gene: TRBJ2-3
abundance: .
CDR3nt: TGCGCGACAAATCGGGGGGCGGTAACAGATACGCAGTATTTT
CDR3aa: CATNRGAVTDTQYF

d_gene: .
v_gene: TRBV5-1
j_gene: TRBJ2-5
abundance: few
CDR3nt: TGCGCCAGCAGCTTCGGGTGGGAGACCCAGTACTTC
CDR3aa: CASSFGWETQYF

d_gene: .
v_gene: TRBV11-2
j_gene: TRBJ1-3
abundance: .
CDR3nt: TGTGCCAGCAGCCCCCAATTCTCTGGAAACACCATATATTTT
CDR3aa: CASSPQFSGNTIYF

d_gene: .
v_gene: TRBV3-1/TRBV3-2
j_gene: TRBJ1-1
abundance: .
CDR3nt: TGTGCCAGCAGCCAAAAATCCGACAGCCCCTTCTTT
CDR3aa: CASSQKSDSPFF

d_gene: TRBD2
v_gene: TRBV5-4
j_gene: TRBJ2-1
abundance: .
CDR3nt: TGTGCCAGCAGCTTGTCCCTAGCGGGGGGGGATGAGCAGTTCTTC
CDR3aa: CASSLSLAGGDEQFF

d_gene: TRBD2
v_gene: TRBV23-1
j_gene: TRBJ2-3
abundance: .
CDR3nt: TGCGCCAGCAGGGGACTAGCGGGGGGGCCATCATACACAGATACGCAGTATTTT
CDR3aa: CASRGLAGGPSYTDTQYF

d_gene: TRBD2
v_gene: TRBV12-3/TRBV12-4
j_gene: TRBJ2-1
abundance: .
CDR3nt: TGTGCCGCGGGGGGGGGAAAGCAGTTCTTC
CDR3aa: CAAGGGKQFF

d_gene: TRBD1
v_gene: TRBV6-2/TRBV6-3
j_gene: TRBJ1-1
abundance: once
CDR3nt: TGTGCCAGCAGTGCACTAGACAGGGGAACTGAAGCTTTCTTT
CDR3aa: CASSALDRGTEAFF

d_gene: TRBD1
v_gene: TRBV10-1
j_gene: TRBJ2-7
abundance: .
CDR3nt: TGCGCCAGCAGTGAGTCGAATTTCGGACAGGGGTTCGGCGAGCAGTACTTC
CDR3aa: CASSESNFGQGFGEQYF

d_gene: TRBD2
v_gene: TRBV5-1
j_gene: TRBJ2-3
abundance: .
CDR3nt: TGCGCCAGCAGCCCCAAGGGCGGGGGTGAAGATACGCAGTATTTT
CDR3aa: CASSPKGGGEDTQYF

d_gene: TRBD1
v_gene: TRBV6-5
j_gene: TRBJ1-5
abundance: .
CDR3nt: TGTGCCAGCACTGTTCAGGGGGGAAATCAGCCCCAGCATTTT
CDR3aa: CASTVQGGNQPQHF

d_gene: .
v_gene: TRBV6-5
j_gene: TRBJ2-7
abundance: .
CDR3nt: TGTGCCAGCAGTCCCCAGGGTTACGAGCAGTACTTC
CDR3aa: CASSPQGYEQYF

d_gene: .
v_gene: TRBV13
j_gene: TRBJ2-3
abundance: .
CDR3nt: TGTGCCAGCAGCACAAGTTCAGAAAGCACAGATACGCAGTATTTT
CDR3aa: CASSTSSESTDTQYF

d_gene: TRBD1
v_gene: TRBV5-1
j_gene: TRBJ2-7
abundance: .
CDR3nt: TGCGCCAGCAGCCGGAGTTTGACAGGGGCCTACGAGCAGTACTTC
CDR3aa: CASSRSLTGAYEQYF

d_gene: TRBD1
v_gene: TRBV2
j_gene: TRBJ2-7
abundance: .
CDR3nt: TGTGCCAGCTTTGACAGGGGGTGTTGCTACGAGCAGTACTTC
CDR3aa: CASFDRGCCYEQYF

d_gene: TRBD2
v_gene: TRBV11-2
j_gene: TRBJ2-7
abundance: once
CDR3nt: TGTGCCAGCAGCTTATCAGGTGGGACTAGCGGCTTGTACGAGCAGTACTTC
CDR3aa: CASSLSGGTSGLYEQYF

d_gene: .
v_gene: TRBV6-5
j_gene: TRBJ1-2
abundance: .
CDR3nt: TGTGCCAGCAGTTACGGGGCTCCAGCTAACTATGGCTACACCTTC
CDR3aa: CASSYGAPANYGYTF

d_gene: .
v_gene: TRBV4-1
j_gene: TRBJ2-3
abundance: .
CDR3nt: TGCGCCAGCAGCCAAGAACCCGGGAGATCCACAGATACGCAGTATTTT
CDR3aa: CASSQEPGRSTDTQYF

d_gene: TRBD2
v_gene: TRBV5-4
j_gene: TRBJ2-1
abundance: .
CDR3nt: TGTGCCAGCAGCAGTCTAGCGGGGGGGGACGAGCAGTTCTTC
CDR3aa: CASSSLAGGDEQFF

d_gene: .
v_gene: TRBV12-5
j_gene: TRBJ1-1
abundance: .
CDR3nt: TGTGCTAGTGGTTCGAGCATAGGGGTGAACACTGAAGCTTTCTTT
CDR3aa: CASGSSIGVNTEAFF

d_gene: .
v_gene: TRBV7-5
j_gene: TRBJ1-1
abundance: .
CDR3nt: TGTGCCAGAAGACCCCCTTATGGCCCGAACACTGAAGCTTTCTTT
CDR3aa: CARRPPYGPNTEAFF

d_gene: TRBD2
v_gene: TRBV3-1/TRBV3-2
j_gene: TRBJ2-1
abundance: .
CDR3nt: TGTGCCAGTAAGGCCGGGTGGGGGGGAGAACATGAGCAGTTCTTC
CDR3aa: CASKAGWGGEHEQFF

d_gene: TRBD2
v_gene: TRBV7-6
j_gene: TRBJ2-5
abundance: .
CDR3nt: TGTGCCAGCAGCTCCTACCAAAGCGGGGGAGATGAGACCCAGTACTTC
CDR3aa: CASSSYQSGGDETQYF

d_gene: .
v_gene: TRBV18
j_gene: TRBJ1-1
abundance: few
CDR3nt: TGTGCCAGCTCACCGGGAGTGAACACTGAAGCTTTCTTT
CDR3aa: CASSPGVNTEAFF

d_gene: .
v_gene: TRBV7-9
j_gene: TRBJ2-2
abundance: .
CDR3nt: TGTGCCAGCAGCCCCTTAGGGGCTTGGACCGGGGAGCTGTTTTTT
CDR3aa: CASSPLGAWTGELFF

d_gene: TRBD2
v_gene: TRBV4-1
j_gene: TRBJ2-3
abundance: .
CDR3nt: TGCGCCAGCAGCCAAACGGGGGGGGGCACAGATACGCAGTATTTT
CDR3aa: CASSQTGGGTDTQYF

d_gene: TRBD2
v_gene: TRBV6-5
j_gene: TRBJ2-3
abundance: .
CDR3nt: TGTGCCAGCAGGGGGGGGAGCACAGATACGCAGTATTTT
CDR3aa: CASRGGSTDTQYF

d_gene: .
v_gene: TRBV6-2/TRBV6-3
j_gene: TRBJ2-5
abundance: .
CDR3nt: TGTGCCAGCAGCCCTCGAGAGACCCAGTACTTC
CDR3aa: CASSPRETQYF

d_gene: .
v_gene: TRBV18
j_gene: TRBJ2-3
abundance: .
CDR3nt: TGTGCCAGCCGAGGGGGTCAGGTCACAGATACGCAGTATTTT
CDR3aa: CASRGGQVTDTQYF

d_gene: .
v_gene: TRBV12-3/TRBV12-4
j_gene: TRBJ2-1
abundance: .
CDR3nt: TGTGCCAGCACCCCGGGAACCTACAATGAGCAGTTCTTC
CDR3aa: CASTPGTYNEQFF

d_gene: TRBD1
v_gene: TRBV13
j_gene: TRBJ2-5
abundance: .
CDR3nt: TGTGCCAGCAGCCCAAGACAGGGGGAGACCCAGTACTTC
CDR3aa: CASSPRQGETQYF

d_gene: TRBD2
v_gene: TRBV7-9
j_gene: TRBJ2-3
abundance: .
CDR3nt: TGTGCCAGCAGCTTAGCGCTATTACTAGCGGGGGCCGTAGATACGCAGTATTTT
CDR3aa: CASSLALLLAGAVDTQYF

d_gene: .
v_gene: TRBV25-1
j_gene: TRBJ1-3
abundance: .
CDR3nt: TGTGCCAGCAGCCAAAGCGGGCCAGACTTCTCTGGAAACACCATATATTTT
CDR3aa: CASSQSGPDFSGNTIYF

d_gene: TRBD1
v_gene: TRBV3-1/TRBV3-2
j_gene: TRBJ1-1
abundance: .
CDR3nt: TGTGCCAGCAGCCAAGGTCCGGGACAGGGTATTACTGAAGCTTTCTTT
CDR3aa: CASSQGPGQGITEAFF

d_gene: TRBD2
v_gene: TRBV10-3
j_gene: TRBJ2-3
abundance: .
CDR3nt: TGTGCCATCAGTGACCCTAGCGGGGGGGCAGATACGCAGTATTTT
CDR3aa: CAISDPSGGADTQYF

d_gene: .
v_gene: TRBV5-1
j_gene: TRBJ2-2
abundance: .
CDR3nt: TGCGCCAGCAGCCGAAGCGATATAGGGGAGAACACCGGGGAGCTGTTTTTT
CDR3aa: CASSRSDIGENTGELFF

d_gene: .
v_gene: TRBV24-1
j_gene: TRBJ1-2
abundance: .
CDR3nt: TGTGCCACCAGTGGTCCGAGGGTTAACTATGGCTACACCTTC
CDR3aa: CATSGPRVNYGYTF

d_gene: .
v_gene: TRBV5-1
j_gene: TRBJ2-7
abundance: .
CDR3nt: TGCGCCAGCAGCTTGGTGGGGGGGCACTCCTACGAGCAGTACTTC
CDR3aa: CASSLVGGHSYEQYF

d_gene: TRBD1
v_gene: TRBV4-1
j_gene: TRBJ1-1
abundance: .
CDR3nt: TGCGCCAGCAGCCCCCGACAGGGCTATAACACTGAAGCTTTCTTT
CDR3aa: CASSPRQGYNTEAFF

d_gene: TRBD1
v_gene: TRBV2
j_gene: TRBJ2-2
abundance: .
CDR3nt: TGTGCCAGCAGGGAACAGGGGGGCAACACCGGGGAGCTGTTTTTT
CDR3aa: CASREQGGNTGELFF

d_gene: TRBD1
v_gene: TRBV6-6
j_gene: TRBJ2-1
abundance: .
CDR3nt: TGTGCCAGCAGCTTTACAGGGGGCAATTCGGATGAGCAGTTCTTC
CDR3aa: CASSFTGGNSDEQFF

d_gene: TRBD1
v_gene: TRBV5-1
j_gene: TRBJ1-6
abundance: .
CDR3nt: TGCGCCAGCAGCTTGGTAGGGGGCGCCCCGAATTCACCCCTCCACTTT
CDR3aa: CASSLVGGAPNSPLHF

d_gene: .
v_gene: TRBV27
j_gene: TRBJ2-1
abundance: .
CDR3nt: TGTGCCAGCAGTTTGACAGTGGAAAGCTCCTACAATGAGCAGTTCTTC
CDR3aa: CASSLTVESSYNEQFF